This TCR beta chain was observed in a study of blood T cell repertoires in COVID-19. On the study more broadly: COVID-19 samples, acute and convalescent, were from the United States, Italy and Spain.

Deletions cut 0 bases from V and 2 bases from J, with 7 bases between. The germline V gene encodes CDR1 SGHRS and CDR2 YFSETQ. CDR3 length: 14 amino acids. Profiled with immunoSEQ multiplex PCR; TCRdb holds only in-frame clones, not every one. Of over 130,000 clones in the sample, 77% were seen once. The gene calls are TRBV5-1 and TRBJ2-3; unclear D gene. This TCR came from a woman in her 50s with active or convalescent COVID-19. Sequencing input: peripheral blood. The CDR3 bases are TGCGCCAGCAGCTTGGGCGGTTACACAGATACGCAGTATTTT. Translating it yields CASSLGGYTDTQYF.